This is a list of T cell receptor beta chains from one sample in a study of CD8 T cells in ankylosing spondylitis. Each CDR3 protein is one row after TCRdb ran MiXCR on the 5' RACE reads. The table lists 200,000 to 250,000 distinct CDR3 sequences, under 30% of them singletons. The sample comprised blood, either unsorted or a sorted T cell fraction (not recorded which). The receptors originated from a male donor with ankylosing spondylitis or in good health (not recorded which). Both conserved end residues are part of each CDR3. The D gene is left open where the match is weak. Part of the rows lack a size; the others show once, few, many or a class for expanded clones.

j_call | clone_size | d_call | v_call | cdr3_aa | cdr3_nt
TRBJ2-7 | - | - | TRBV5-6 | CASSPWWVTRPGEQYF | TGTGCCAGCAGCCCTTGGTGGGTAACCCGTCCGGGCGAGCAGTACTTC
TRBJ1-2 | - | - | TRBV29-1 | CSVEVYGPGYTF | TGCAGCGTTGAAGTATATGGGCCGGGCTACACCTTC
TRBJ2-5 | many | - | TRBV7-3 | CASSLGQRETQYF | TGTGCCAGCAGCTTGGGTCAGCGAGAGACCCAGTACTTC
TRBJ2-7 | few | - | TRBV9 | CASSVAAGKTYEQYF | TGTGCCAGCAGCGTCGCGGCGGGAAAAACCTACGAGCAGTACTTC
TRBJ2-5 | few | - | TRBV20-1 | CSARSAGNAKETQYF | TGCAGTGCTAGATCGGCGGGGAATGCTAAAGAGACCCAGTACTTC
TRBJ2-7 | few | - | TRBV14 | CASSQDASREQYF | TGTGCCAGCAGCCAAGATGCTAGCCGCGAGCAGTACTTC
TRBJ2-1 | many | TRBD1 | TRBV29-1 | CSVVRGAGGSEQFF | TGCAGCGTTGTAAGGGGGGCAGGGGGCAGTGAGCAGTTCTTC
TRBJ2-1 | many | - | TRBV6-5 | CASSFRGGSVSYNEQFF | TGTGCCAGCAGTTTCAGGGGCGGGAGTGTCTCCTACAATGAGCAGTTCTTC
TRBJ2-7 | many | - | TRBV12-3/TRBV12-4 | CASSFRYGYEQYF | TGTGCCAGCAGTTTTCGTTACGGGTACGAGCAGTACTTC
TRBJ2-2 | many | TRBD1 | TRBV4-3 | CASRPTGTGNTGELFF | TGCGCCAGCAGACCGACCGGGACAGGGAACACCGGGGAGCTGTTTTTT
TRBJ2-1 | many | TRBD2 | TRBV2 | CASSSGSGTNEQFF | TGTGCCAGCAGCAGCGGGAGTGGAACCAATGAGCAGTTCTTC
TRBJ2-1 | many | - | TRBV10-3 | CAISESPSESSYNEQFF | TGTGCCATCAGTGAGTCGCCTAGCGAGAGCTCCTACAATGAGCAGTTCTTC
TRBJ1-5 | few | - | TRBV6-2/TRBV6-3 | CASKESEVSNQPQHF | TGTGCCAGCAAAGAATCGGAGGTTAGCAATCAGCCCCAGCATTTT
TRBJ2-3 | few | - | TRBV29-1 | CSVARTQSTDTQYF | TGCAGCGTTGCCCGGACCCAAAGCACAGATACGCAGTATTTT
TRBJ2-3 | many | - | TRBV5-1 | CASSSEFTDTQYF | TGCGCCAGCAGCTCCGAGTTCACAGATACGCAGTATTTT
TRBJ2-3 | many | - | TRBV20-1 | CSARDRVLRNTDTQYF | TGCAGTGCTAGAGATCGTGTCTTGAGAAACACAGATACGCAGTATTTT
TRBJ1-5 | many | - | TRBV12-3/TRBV12-4 | CASSLTDGSNQPQHF | TGTGCCAGCAGTTTAACCGACGGTAGCAATCAGCCCCAGCATTTT
TRBJ1-1 | - | - | TRBV7-2 | CASSNQGFTEAFF | TGTGCCAGCAGCAACCAGGGGTTCACTGAAGCTTTCTTT
TRBJ2-4 | many | TRBD2 | TRBV6-1 | CASTGLAGVGTKNIQYF | TGTGCCAGCACGGGACTAGCGGGAGTCGGGACCAAAAACATTCAGTACTTC
TRBJ2-1 | - | TRBD2 | TRBV7-6 | CASSPASGRAGGNEQFF | TGTGCCAGCAGCCCTGCTAGCGGGAGGGCCGGGGGCAATGAGCAGTTCTTC
TRBJ2-3 | - | - | TRBV29-1 | CSAGTALTDTQYF | TGCAGCGCTGGCACAGCGCTCACAGATACGCAGTATTTT
TRBJ2-7 | many | - | TRBV10-3 | CAISPHGQGASGSWYEQYF | TGTGCCATCAGCCCCCATGGACAGGGGGCTAGCGGGAGCTGGTACGAGCAGTACTTC
TRBJ2-7 | - | - | TRBV12-3/TRBV12-4 | CASSPTPSSYEQYF | TGTGCCAGCAGTCCGACCCCTAGCTCCTACGAGCAGTACTTC
TRBJ2-1 | - | - | TRBV6-2/TRBV6-3 | CASSYGRGEQFF | TGTGCCAGCAGTTACGGCAGGGGTGAGCAGTTCTTC
TRBJ2-7 | many | - | TRBV12-3/TRBV12-4 | CASSLRDLEQYF | TGTGCCAGCAGTTTACGGGACCTCGAGCAGTACTTC
TRBJ1-5 | few | - | TRBV20-1 | CSAHWPDYSNQPQHF | TGCAGTGCGCATTGGCCAGATTATAGCAATCAGCCCCAGCATTTT
TRBJ2-7 | - | - | TRBV28 | CASSSRAPSDEQYF | TGTGCCAGCAGCAGCAGGGCTCCCTCGGACGAGCAGTACTTC
TRBJ1-2 | many | - | TRBV4-2 | CASSQSRGNYGYTF | TGTGCCAGCAGCCAATCTAGGGGAAACTATGGCTACACCTTC
TRBJ2-1 | - | - | TRBV20-1 | CSASADTSSYNEQFF | TGCAGTGCTAGCGCAGATACGAGCTCCTACAATGAGCAGTTCTTC
TRBJ2-1 | few | - | TRBV5-6 | CASSPGVRLWNEQFF | TGTGCCAGCAGCCCCGGTGTGAGGTTATGGAATGAGCAGTTCTTC
TRBJ1-1 | - | - | TRBV20-1 | CSATRQSVNTEAFF | TGCAGTGCAACAAGACAGTCCGTGAACACTGAAGCTTTCTTT
TRBJ1-4 | many | - | TRBV6-5 | CASSSGGGEKLFF | TGTGCCAGCAGTTCCGGGGGCGGTGAAAAACTGTTTTTT
TRBJ2-5 | few | TRBD1 | TRBV6-5 | CASSYDGTAQETQYF | TGTGCCAGCAGTTACGACGGGACAGCACAAGAGACCCAGTACTTC
TRBJ1-5 | many | - | TRBV2 | CASSEAPGSQPQHF | TGTGCCAGCAGTGAAGCTCCAGGTAGCCAGCCCCAGCATTTT
TRBJ1-1 | many | - | TRBV6-1 | CASSPGMNTEAFF | TGTGCCAGCAGCCCCGGTATGAACACTGAAGCTTTCTTT
TRBJ2-1 | many | TRBD1 | TRBV6-1 | CASSMRTGGYNEQFF | TGTGCCAGCAGTATGAGGACAGGGGGATACAATGAGCAGTTCTTC